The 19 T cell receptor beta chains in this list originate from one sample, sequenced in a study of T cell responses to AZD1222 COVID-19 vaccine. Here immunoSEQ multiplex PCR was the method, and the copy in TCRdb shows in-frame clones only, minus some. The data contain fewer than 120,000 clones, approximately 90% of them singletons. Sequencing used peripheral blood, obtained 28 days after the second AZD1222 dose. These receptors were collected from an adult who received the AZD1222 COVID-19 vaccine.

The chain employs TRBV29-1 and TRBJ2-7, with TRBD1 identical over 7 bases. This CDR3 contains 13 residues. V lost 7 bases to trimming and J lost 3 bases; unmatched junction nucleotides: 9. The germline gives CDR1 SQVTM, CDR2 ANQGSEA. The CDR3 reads CSAKTGPNYEQYF. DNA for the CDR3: TGCAGCGCAAAGACAGGGCCAAACTACGAGCAGTACTTC.

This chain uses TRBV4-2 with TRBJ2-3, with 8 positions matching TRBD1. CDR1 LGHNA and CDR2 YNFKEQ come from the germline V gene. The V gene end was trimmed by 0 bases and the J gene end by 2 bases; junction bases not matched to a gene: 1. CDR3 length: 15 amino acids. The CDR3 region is CASSQDRGLTDTQYF. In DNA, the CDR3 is TGTGCCAGCAGCCAAGACAGGGGGCTCACAGATACGCAGTATTTT.

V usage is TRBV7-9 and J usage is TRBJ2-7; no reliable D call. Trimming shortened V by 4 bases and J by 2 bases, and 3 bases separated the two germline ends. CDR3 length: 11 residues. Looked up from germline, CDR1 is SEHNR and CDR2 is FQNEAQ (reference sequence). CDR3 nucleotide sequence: TGTGCCAGCAGCTCGCCCTACGAGCAGTACTTC. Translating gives CASSSPYEQYF.

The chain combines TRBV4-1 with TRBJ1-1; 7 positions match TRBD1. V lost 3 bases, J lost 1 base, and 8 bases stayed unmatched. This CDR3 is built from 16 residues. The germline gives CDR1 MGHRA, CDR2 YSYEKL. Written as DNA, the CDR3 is TGCGCCAGCAGCCATTTTAAGGGGGCGGGGAACACTGAAGCTTTCTTT. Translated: CASSHFKGAGNTEAFF.

CDR3 coding DNA: TGCGCCAGCAGCTTTAACACAGATACGCAGTATTTT. Its translation is CASSFNTDTQYF. The chain links TRBV5-1 to TRBJ2-3; D is unresolved. The CDR3 is 12 amino acids. Germline V gene sequence: CDR1 SGHRS, CDR2 YFSETQ. V gave up 2 bases and J gave up 2 bases, with 3 bases separating them.

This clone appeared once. The CDR3, as DNA: TGTGCCAGCAGCCTTAGTGCAGACTCTGGAAACACCATATATTTT. Its protein product is CASSLSADSGNTIYF. The rearrangement joins TRBV3-1 (or the pseudogene TRBV3-2) to TRBJ1-3; no clear D gene. Trimming took 4 bases from V and 0 from J, leaving 10 bases between them. The CDR3 covers 15 residues. The germline gives CDR1 LGHDT, CDR2 YNNKEL (reference sequence).

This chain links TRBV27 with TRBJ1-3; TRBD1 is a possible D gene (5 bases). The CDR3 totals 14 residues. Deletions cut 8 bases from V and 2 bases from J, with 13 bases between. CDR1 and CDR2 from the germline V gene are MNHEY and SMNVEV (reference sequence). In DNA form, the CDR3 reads TGTGCCAGCCGCACCGGGACGGCTGGAAACACCATATATTTT. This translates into CASRTGTAGNTIYF.

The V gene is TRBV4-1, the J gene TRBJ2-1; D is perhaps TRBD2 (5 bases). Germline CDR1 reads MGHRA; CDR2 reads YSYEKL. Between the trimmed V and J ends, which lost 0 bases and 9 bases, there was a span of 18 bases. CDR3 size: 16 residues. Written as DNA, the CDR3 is TGCGCCAGCAGCCAAGAGTGGCAGGCGACGGGAACTGAGCAGTTCTTC. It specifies CASSQEWQATGTEQFF.

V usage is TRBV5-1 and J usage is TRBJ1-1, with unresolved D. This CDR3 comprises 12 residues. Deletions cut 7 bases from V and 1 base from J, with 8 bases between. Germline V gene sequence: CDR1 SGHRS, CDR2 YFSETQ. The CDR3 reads CASRSQNTEAFF. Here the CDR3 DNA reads TGCGCCAGCCGAAGCCAGAACACTGAAGCTTTCTTT. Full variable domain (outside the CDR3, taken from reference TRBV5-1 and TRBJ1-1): KAGVTQTPRYLIKTRGQQVTLSCSPISGHRSVSWYQQTPGQGLQFLFEYFSETQRNKGNFPGRFSGRQFSNSRSEMNVSTLELGDSALYLCASRSQNTEAFFGQGTRLTVV.

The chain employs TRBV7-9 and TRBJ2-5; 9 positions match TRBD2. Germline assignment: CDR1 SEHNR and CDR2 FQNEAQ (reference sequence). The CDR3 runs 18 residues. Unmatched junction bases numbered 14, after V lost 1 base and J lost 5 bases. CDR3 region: CASSLVGGGGASLETQYF. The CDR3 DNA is TGTGCCAGCAGCTTAGTCGGAGGCGGGGGGGCAAGTTTGGAGACCCAGTACTTC.

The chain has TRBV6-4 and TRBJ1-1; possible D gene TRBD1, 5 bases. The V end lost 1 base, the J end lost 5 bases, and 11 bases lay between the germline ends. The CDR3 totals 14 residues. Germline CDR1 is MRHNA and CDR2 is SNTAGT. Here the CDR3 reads CASSDLPWGTEAFF. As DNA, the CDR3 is TGTGCCAGCAGTGACTTGCCTTGGGGGACTGAAGCTTTCTTT.

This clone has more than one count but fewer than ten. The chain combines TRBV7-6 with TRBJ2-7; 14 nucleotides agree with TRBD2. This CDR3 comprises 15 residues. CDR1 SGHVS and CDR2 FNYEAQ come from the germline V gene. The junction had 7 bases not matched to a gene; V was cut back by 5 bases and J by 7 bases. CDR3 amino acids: CASSRVTSGRDEQYF. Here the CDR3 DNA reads TGTGCCAGCAGCCGTGTGACTAGCGGGAGGGATGAGCAGTACTTC.

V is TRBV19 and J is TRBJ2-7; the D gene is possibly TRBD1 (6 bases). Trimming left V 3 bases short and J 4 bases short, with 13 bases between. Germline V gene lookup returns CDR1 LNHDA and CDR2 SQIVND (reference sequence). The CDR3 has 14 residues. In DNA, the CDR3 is TGTGCCAGTAGTATCGAATGGGGGACATACGAGCAGTACTTC. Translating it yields CASSIEWGTYEQYF.

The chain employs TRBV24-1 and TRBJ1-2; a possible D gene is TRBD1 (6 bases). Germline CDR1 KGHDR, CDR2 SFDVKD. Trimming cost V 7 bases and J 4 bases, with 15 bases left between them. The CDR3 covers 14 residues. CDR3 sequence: CATSGRGRGYGYTF. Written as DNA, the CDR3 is TGTGCCACCAGCGGGCGGGGGCGAGGCTATGGCTACACCTTC.

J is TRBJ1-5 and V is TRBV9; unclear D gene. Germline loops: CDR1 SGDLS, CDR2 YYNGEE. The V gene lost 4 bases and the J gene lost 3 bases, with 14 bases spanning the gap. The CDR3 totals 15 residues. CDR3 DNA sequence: TGTGCCAGCAGCCTTGACTCTCACCCCAATCAGCCCCAGCATTTT. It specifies CASSLDSHPNQPQHF.

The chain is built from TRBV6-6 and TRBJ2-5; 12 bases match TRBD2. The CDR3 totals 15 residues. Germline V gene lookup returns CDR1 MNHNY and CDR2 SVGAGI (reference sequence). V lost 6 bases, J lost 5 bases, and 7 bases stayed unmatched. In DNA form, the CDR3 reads TGTGCCAGCAGCTCCGGACTAGCGGGAACCGAGACCCAGTACTTC. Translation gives CASSSGLAGTETQYF.

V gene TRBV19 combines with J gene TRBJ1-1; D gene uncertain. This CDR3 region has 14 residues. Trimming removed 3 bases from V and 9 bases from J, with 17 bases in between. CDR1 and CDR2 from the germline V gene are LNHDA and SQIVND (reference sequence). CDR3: CASSIHQLMGKAFF. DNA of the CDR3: TGTGCCAGTAGTATTCACCAATTGATGGGTAAAGCTTTCTTT.

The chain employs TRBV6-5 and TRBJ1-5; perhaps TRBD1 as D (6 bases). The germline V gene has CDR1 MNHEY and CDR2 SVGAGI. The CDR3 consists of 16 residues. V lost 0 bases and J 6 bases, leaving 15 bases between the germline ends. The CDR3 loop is CASSYSGRGEGQPQHF. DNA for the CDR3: TGTGCCAGCAGTTACTCTGGCAGGGGAGAAGGTCAGCCCCAGCATTTT.

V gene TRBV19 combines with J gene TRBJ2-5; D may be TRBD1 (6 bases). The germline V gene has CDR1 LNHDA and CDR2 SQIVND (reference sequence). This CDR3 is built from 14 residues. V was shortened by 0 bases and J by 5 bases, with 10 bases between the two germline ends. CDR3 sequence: CASSIDSGAETQYF. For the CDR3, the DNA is TGTGCCAGTAGTATAGACTCAGGGGCCGAGACCCAGTACTTC.